This TCR beta chain originates from a study of shared clonotypes between healthy human individuals. Whole-study results and caveats: What naive subsets generally showed was a larger estimated richness than memory subsets showed. Rarefaction showed that sequencing of sorted subsets was incomplete (despite large depth).

Germline CDR1 is MDHEN and CDR2 is SYDVKM. The J segment lost 4 bases and the V segment lost 6 bases, leaving 7 bases of the junction unmatched. This CDR3 spans 14 amino acids. Concerning this clone itself: Its antigen is undetermined. At the DNA level, this CDR3 is encoded by other sequences in the same sample as well.

Method: immunoSEQ multiplex PCR; TCRdb's copy keeps in-frame clones and lacks some. Among about 2.3 million clones listed, under 95% were seen once. The clonotype comes from a young man in good health. Some clones in this sample may be carry-over from other donors' samples. The sequenced material came from naive CD4+ T cells from PBMCs. Stated subset: CD45RA+ positively selected. The V and J genes are TRBV28 and TRBJ1-1, with 8 bases fitting TRBD1. CDR3 region: CASRPGQVGTEAFF. In DNA, the CDR3 is TGTGCCAGCAGGCCGGGACAGGTCGGCACTGAAGCTTTCTTT.